Given below is one T cell receptor (beta chain) in context. Its antigen is not known. V gave up 8 bases and J gave up 4 bases, with 17 bases separating them. Germline V lookup: CDR1 LGHDT, CDR2 YNNKEL (reference sequence). The CDR3 consists of 14 residues. The data originate from a study of naive and memory T cell subsets. Four PCR rounds used nested alpha and beta constant region primers plus the SP2 primer. TCRdb ran MiXCR on the UMI-ligation and nested PCR reads and lists one entry per CDR3 protein. This table holds 30,000 to 35,000 distinct CDR3 sequences, approximately 6.7% found once. The treatment: skin biopsy from PPD injection site in Mantoux-positive individual. An oligonucleotide containing a UMI was ligated to the 3' end of TCR cDNA. Individuals with a positive Mantoux test gave biopsies from PPD-injected skin. The study's findings and limits: Potentially, T cell activation and differentiation skew this RNA-based measurement.

The clonotype originates from an adult in good health. The V call is TRBV3-1, the J call TRBJ1-1, with D maybe TRBD1 (5 bases). The specimen was skin, collected from a tuberculin skin test site. The CDR3 sequence: CASGPAGGGTEAFF. CDR3 DNA sequence: TGTGCCAGCGGCCCCGCCGGCGGGGGCACTGAAGCTTTCTTT.